The source of this TCR beta chain is a study of cytomegalovirus exposure and HLA in healthy donors. Study-level points and caveats: TCR association rates varied by HLA locus in a later analysis, with DRB1 highest and HLA-C lowest.

PCR involved 60 Vbeta and 13 Jbeta primers. Here immunoSEQ multiplex PCR was the method, and the copy in TCRdb shows in-frame clones only, minus some. The sample lists approximately 150,000 clones, approximately 80% seen once, with about 9.9% in the top ten. With V trimmed by 5 bases and J by 3 bases, 8 bases remained unmatched. Per the germline V gene, CDR1 is KGHSH and CDR2 is LQKENI. CDR3 length equals 15 residues. As regards this clone: The antigen remains unidentified.

The genes are TRBV18 and TRBJ2-7, with 9 bases fitting TRBD1. The specimen sequenced was PBMCs. This TCR was sampled from a man between 18 and 35 years old in good health and CMV-seropositive. CDR3 amino acids: CASSRGGTGNYEQYF. Written as DNA, the CDR3 is TGTGCCAGCTCAAGAGGGGGGACAGGGAACTACGAGCAGTACTTC.